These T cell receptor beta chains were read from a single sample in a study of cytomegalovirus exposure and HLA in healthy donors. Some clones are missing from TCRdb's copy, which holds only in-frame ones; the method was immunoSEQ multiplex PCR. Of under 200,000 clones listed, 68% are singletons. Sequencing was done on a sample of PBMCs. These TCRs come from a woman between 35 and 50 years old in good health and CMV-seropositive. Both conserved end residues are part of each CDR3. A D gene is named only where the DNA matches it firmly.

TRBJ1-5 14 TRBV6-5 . CASSYSLSNQPQHF
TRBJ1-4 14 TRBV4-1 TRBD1 CASSQSQGGEKLFF
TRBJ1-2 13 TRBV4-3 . CASSQDGREGYTF
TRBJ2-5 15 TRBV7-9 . CASTYGGRDIETQYF
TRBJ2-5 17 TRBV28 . CASSLYGGSGDGETQYF
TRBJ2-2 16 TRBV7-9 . CASSPRRGGDTGELFF
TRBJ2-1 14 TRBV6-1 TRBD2 CASEGTSSYNEQFF
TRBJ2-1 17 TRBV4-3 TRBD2 CASSQSLAVSSYNEQFF
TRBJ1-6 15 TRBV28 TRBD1 CASTSGTAQRAPLHF
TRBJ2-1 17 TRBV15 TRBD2 CATSREPSGRARNEQFF
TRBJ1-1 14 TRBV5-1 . CASSLPGANTEAFF
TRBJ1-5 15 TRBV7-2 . CASSIQGVGNQPQNF
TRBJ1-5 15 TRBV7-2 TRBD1 CASSLGQGGDQPQHF
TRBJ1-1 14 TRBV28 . CASRPQLRGTEAFF
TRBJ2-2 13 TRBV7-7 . CASSLGNTGELFF
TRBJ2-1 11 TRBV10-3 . CAGGTYNEQFF
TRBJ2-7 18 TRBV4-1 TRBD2 CASSQEEGRVAGQYEQYF
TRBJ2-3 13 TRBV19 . CASSGSFTDTQYF
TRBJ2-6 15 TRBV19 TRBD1 CASSEGGAGANVLTF
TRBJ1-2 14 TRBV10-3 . CAISDGRENYGYTF
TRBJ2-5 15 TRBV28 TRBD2 CASSLGGGKIETQYF
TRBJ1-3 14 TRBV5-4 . CASSLASSGNTIYF
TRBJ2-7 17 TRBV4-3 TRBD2 CASSQVLAGGPVDEQYF
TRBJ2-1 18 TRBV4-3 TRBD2 CASSQGAPLAGVYDEQFF